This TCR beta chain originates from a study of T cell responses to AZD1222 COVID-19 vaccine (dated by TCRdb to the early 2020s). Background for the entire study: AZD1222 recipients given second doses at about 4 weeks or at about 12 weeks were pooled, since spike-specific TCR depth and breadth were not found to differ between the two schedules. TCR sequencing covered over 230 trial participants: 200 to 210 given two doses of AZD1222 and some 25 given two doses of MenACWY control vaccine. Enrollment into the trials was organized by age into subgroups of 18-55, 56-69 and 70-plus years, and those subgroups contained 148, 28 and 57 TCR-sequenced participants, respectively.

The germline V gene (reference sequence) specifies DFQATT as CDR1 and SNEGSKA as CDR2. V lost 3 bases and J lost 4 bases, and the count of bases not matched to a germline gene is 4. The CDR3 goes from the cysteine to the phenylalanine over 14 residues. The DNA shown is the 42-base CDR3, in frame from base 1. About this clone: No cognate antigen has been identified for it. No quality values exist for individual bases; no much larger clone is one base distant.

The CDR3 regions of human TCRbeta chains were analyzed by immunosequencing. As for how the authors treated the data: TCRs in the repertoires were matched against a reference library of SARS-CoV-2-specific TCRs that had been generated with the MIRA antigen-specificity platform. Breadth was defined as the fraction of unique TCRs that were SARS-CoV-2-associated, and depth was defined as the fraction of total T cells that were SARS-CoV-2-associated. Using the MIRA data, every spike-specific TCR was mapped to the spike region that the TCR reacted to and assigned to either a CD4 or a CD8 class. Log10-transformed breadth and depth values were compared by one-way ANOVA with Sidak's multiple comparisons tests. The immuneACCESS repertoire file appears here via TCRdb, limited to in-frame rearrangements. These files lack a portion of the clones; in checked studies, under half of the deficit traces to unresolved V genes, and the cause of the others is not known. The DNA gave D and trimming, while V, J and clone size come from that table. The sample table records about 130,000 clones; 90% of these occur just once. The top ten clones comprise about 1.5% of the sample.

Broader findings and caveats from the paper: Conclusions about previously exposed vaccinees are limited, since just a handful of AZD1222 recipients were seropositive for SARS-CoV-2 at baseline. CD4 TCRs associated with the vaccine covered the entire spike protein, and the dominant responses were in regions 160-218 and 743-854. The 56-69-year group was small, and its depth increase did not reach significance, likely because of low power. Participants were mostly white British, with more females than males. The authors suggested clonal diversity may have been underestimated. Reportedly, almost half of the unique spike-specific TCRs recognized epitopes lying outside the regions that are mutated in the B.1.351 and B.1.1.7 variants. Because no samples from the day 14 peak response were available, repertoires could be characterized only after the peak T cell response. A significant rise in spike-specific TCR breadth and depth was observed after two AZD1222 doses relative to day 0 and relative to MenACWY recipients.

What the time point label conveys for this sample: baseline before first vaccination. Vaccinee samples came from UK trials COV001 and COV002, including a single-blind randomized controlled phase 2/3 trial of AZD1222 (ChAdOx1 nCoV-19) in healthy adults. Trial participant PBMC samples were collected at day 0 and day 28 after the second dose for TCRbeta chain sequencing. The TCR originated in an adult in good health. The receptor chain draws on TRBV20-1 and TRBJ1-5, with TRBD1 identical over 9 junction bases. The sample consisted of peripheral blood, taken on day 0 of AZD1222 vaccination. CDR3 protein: CSASMTGGNQPQHF. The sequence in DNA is TGCAGTGCTAGTATGACAGGGGGGAATCAGCCCCAGCATTTT.